The source of this T cell receptor beta chain is a study of blood T cell repertoires in COVID-19. Study-wide background: The origin of the acute and convalescent COVID-19 samples was the United States, Italy and Spain.

This clone has a count of ten or more. Per the germline V gene, CDR1 is MRHNA and CDR2 is SNTAGT. This CDR3 contains 16 residues. V shed 6 bases, J shed 0 bases, and the junction held 7 bases outside the gene matches. Per the study methods: Amplification from reference gene primers served as the basis for estimated nucleated cell counts. Data came from immunoSEQ multiplex PCR; TCRdb stores just in-frame clones and leaves some out. V and J calls plus clone size are reproduced from that table; the DNA served to infer D and trimming. The table records 50,000 to 65,000 clones, 72% of them present only once. Followed over time, Seattle patients had been enrolled while infection was active.

Sequencing was performed on peripheral blood. V is TRBV6-4 and J is TRBJ2-3; TRBD2 matches 9 bases. The clonotype was recovered from a woman in her seventies with COVID-19, enrolled during active disease. CDR3 sequence: CASSEGTSPSTDTQYF. DNA of the CDR3: TGTGCCAGCAGCGAGGGGACTAGCCCGAGCACAGATACGCAGTATTTT.